The 20 T cell receptor beta chains in this list originate from one sample, sequenced in a study of blood T cell repertoires in COVID-19. This table comes from immunoSEQ multiplex PCR, and its TCRdb copy is limited to in-frame clones, with some not included. The sample has 25,000 to 35,000 clones, approximately 87% seen once. The specimen sequenced was peripheral blood. All receptors come from a human donor with active COVID-19. The donor label of this sample is uncertain.

V usage is TRBV3-1 (or the pseudogene TRBV3-2) and J usage is TRBJ2-5; 10 bases agree with TRBD2. This CDR3 has 15 residues. Trimming cost V 1 base and J 6 bases; bases outside gene matches: 5. CDR1 and CDR2 (germline): LGHDT, YNNKEL (reference sequence). The CDR3 DNA follows: TGTGCCAGCAGCCAAGTGATAGCGGGGGGAAAGACCCAGTACTTC. It codes for CASSQVIAGGKTQYF.

J is TRBJ2-3 and V is TRBV27; TRBD2 matches 7 bases. Trimming removed 3 bases from V and 4 bases from J; junction bases left unmatched: 7. This CDR3 region has 15 residues. CDR1 is MNHEY and CDR2 is SMNVEV in the germline V gene (reference sequence). CDR3 amino acids: CASSFASGMSDTQYF. The CDR3 DNA reads TGTGCCAGCAGTTTTGCCAGCGGGATGTCAGATACGCAGTATTTT.

This chain uses TRBV19 with TRBJ2-3; TRBD1 is a possible D gene (5 bases). Germline V gives CDR1 LNHDA, CDR2 SQIVND (reference sequence). The CDR3 spans 15 residues. The V gene lost 7 bases and the J gene lost 0 bases, with 14 bases spanning the gap. The CDR3 coding sequence is TGTGCCAGTAAAGGTCGACAGCCTAGCACAGATACGCAGTATTTT. This codes for CASKGRQPSTDTQYF.

The chain recombines TRBV9 with TRBJ2-3; D is unclear. The germline V gene has CDR1 SGDLS and CDR2 YYNGEE. The CDR3 runs 14 residues. Trimming pared 0 bases from V and 0 bases from J, leaving 5 bases between. CDR3 in amino acids: CASSVDSSTDTQYF. The CDR3 nucleotides read TGTGCCAGCAGCGTAGACAGTAGCACAGATACGCAGTATTTT.

The V and J genes are TRBV5-1 and TRBJ1-4; the match to TRBD1 covers 7 bases. This CDR3 region has 15 residues. The germline V gene has CDR1 SGHRS and CDR2 YFSETQ. With V trimmed by 4 bases and J by 10 bases, 13 bases remained unmatched. The CDR3 region is CASSPLSDRDGKLFF. DNA for the CDR3: TGCGCCAGCAGCCCCCTAAGCGACAGGGACGGAAAACTGTTTTTT.

For the CDR3, the DNA is TGCGCCAGCAGCCCTAGGACAGGGCGATCACCCACCGTAGGAGCTTTCTTT. Its protein is CASSPRTGRSPTVGAFF. The V call is TRBV5-1, the J call TRBJ1-1, with TRBD1 matching over 8 bases. CDR1 is SGHRS and CDR2 is YFSETQ in the germline V gene. V lost 4 bases, J lost 10 bases, and 21 bases stayed unmatched. The CDR3 loop spans 17 amino acids. Filled out from reference TRBV5-1 and TRBJ1-1, the complete variable domain reads KAGVTQTPRYLIKTRGQQVTLSCSPISGHRSVSWYQQTPGQGLQFLFEYFSETQRNKGNFPGRFSGRQFSNSRSEMNVSTLELGDSALYLCASSPRTGRSPTVGAFFGQGTRLTVV.

V and J are TRBV15 and TRBJ2-7; tentatively, D is TRBD2 (5 bases). There are 14 residues in the CDR3. Germline V gene lookup returns CDR1 LNHNV and CDR2 YYDKDF (reference sequence). V gave up 1 base and J gave up 2 bases, with 9 bases separating them. This CDR3 is CATSRAGMTYEQYF. The CDR3, as DNA: TGTGCCACCAGCAGAGCGGGGATGACCTACGAGCAGTACTTC.

V is TRBV12-5 and J is TRBJ1-2; D might be TRBD1 (6 bases). V shed 3 bases and J shed 11 bases, with 19 bases lying between them. Germline V gives CDR1 LGHNT, CDR2 FRNRAP. CDR3 length: 14 amino acids. The CDR3 is CASGFLPVQGDYTF. The DNA for the CDR3 is TGTGCTAGTGGTTTCCTCCCGGTACAGGGTGATTACACCTTC.

The chain is built from TRBV19 and TRBJ2-2; D is perhaps TRBD1 (5 bases). Trimming stripped 3 bases from V and 6 bases from J, with 14 bases between. This CDR3 has 15 residues. Germline CDR1 is LNHDA and CDR2 is SQIVND (reference sequence). CDR3 sequence: CASSIQGEISGELFF. In DNA form, the CDR3 reads TGTGCCAGTAGTATCCAGGGCGAGATCTCCGGGGAGCTGTTTTTT.

The CDR3 is CASSLSRTDTQYF. The CDR3 DNA reads TGTGCCAGCAGCTTGAGCCGCACAGATACGCAGTATTTT. The chain has TRBV5-4 and TRBJ2-3, with D unresolved. The CDR3 has 13 amino acids. Deletions cut 1 base from V and 1 base from J, with 4 bases between. In germline, CDR1 is SGHNT, CDR2 YYREEE (reference sequence).

This chain uses TRBV10-3 with TRBJ1-4; 12 bases line up with TRBD1. J lost 6 bases, V lost 10 bases, and 15 bases had no gene match. The CDR3 consists of 17 residues. Germline CDR1 is ENHRY and CDR2 is SYGVKD. CDR3 DNA sequence: TGTGCCACCGGGACAGGGGGCCAAGTGCGGGGGGATGAAAAACTGTTTTTT. Translating it yields CATGTGGQVRGDEKLFF.

The genes are TRBV11-2 and TRBJ2-7, with D maybe TRBD1 (5 bases). CDR1 and CDR2 (germline): SGHAT, FQNNGV. V lost 4 bases and J lost 0, with 13 bases in between. The CDR3 totals 15 residues. The CDR3 is CASSSRPGYSYEQYF. CDR3 DNA sequence: TGTGCCAGCAGCTCTAGGCCAGGGTACTCCTACGAGCAGTACTTC.

The rearrangement uses TRBV29-1 and TRBJ2-5, with TRBD1 identical over 7 bases. The germline CDR1 and CDR2 sequences are SQVTM and ANQGSEA. V shed 7 bases and J 4 bases; nucleotides not matched to a gene: 6. CDR3 length: 12 amino acids. The CDR3 spells CSGRDSGETQYF. CDR3 DNA sequence: TGCAGCGGCCGGGACAGTGGAGAGACCCAGTACTTC.

The chain has TRBV9 and TRBJ2-7; TRBD2 agrees at 14 bases. The V gene end was trimmed by 4 bases and the J gene end by 7 bases; junction bases not matched to a gene: 10. This CDR3 region has 16 residues. The germline CDR1 and CDR2 sequences are SGDLS and YYNGEE. The CDR3 protein is CASSPEGLAGAHEQYF. CDR3 bases: TGTGCCAGCAGCCCAGAGGGACTAGCGGGAGCCCATGAGCAGTACTTC.

This chain connects TRBV5-1 to TRBJ2-6; tentative D call: TRBD1 (6 bases). Germline V gene lookup returns CDR1 SGHRS and CDR2 YFSETQ. The length of the CDR3 is 17 residues. Trimming cost V 0 bases and J 1 base, with 11 bases left between them. Here the CDR3 reads CASSLELTGSGANVLTF. The DNA for the CDR3 is TGCGCCAGCAGCTTGGAGCTCACAGGGTCTGGGGCCAACGTCCTGACTTTC.

This clone occurred once. V gene TRBV10-3 combines with J gene TRBJ1-4; no clear D. CDR3 length: 18 residues. V was clipped by 1 base and J by 5 bases, with 20 bases between them. Germline V lookup: CDR1 ENHRY, CDR2 SYGVKD. The CDR3 is CAISEFAREAGINEKLFF. The CDR3 DNA sequence: TGTGCCATCAGTGAGTTCGCGCGTGAGGCCGGGATAAATGAAAAACTGTTTTTT.

This rearrangement joins TRBV19 to TRBJ2-7; the match to TRBD1 covers 10 bases. V was pared by 5 bases and J by 0 bases, with 1 base of the junction left unmatched. The germline gives CDR1 LNHDA, CDR2 SQIVND (reference sequence). The CDR3 sequence is 14 residues long. DNA of the CDR3: TGTGCCAGTAGTCGGACAGGGGGCTCCTACGAGCAGTACTTC. It translates to CASSRTGGSYEQYF.

The chain couples TRBV7-9 to TRBJ1-4; unclear D gene. The V gene's germline CDR1 is SEHNR and CDR2 FQNEAQ (reference sequence). Trimming removed 1 base at V and 7 bases at J, with 10 bases between. The CDR3 is made up of 14 amino acids. CDR3 sequence: CASSLDIFLEKLFF. The CDR3 coding sequence is TGTGCCAGCAGCTTAGATATTTTTCTTGAAAAACTGTTTTTT.

In its sample, this clone was seen once. The chain recombines TRBV7-3 with TRBJ1-2; 8 positions match TRBD1. J was trimmed by 5 bases and V by 2 bases; bases with no gene match: 1. The CDR3 has 13 residues. Germline assignment: CDR1 SGHTA and CDR2 FQGTGA. The chain's CDR3 is CASSLGQGYGYTF. In DNA form, the CDR3 reads TGTGCCAGCAGCTTAGGACAGGGTTATGGCTACACCTTC.

This sequence joins TRBV23-1 and TRBJ1-1; perhaps TRBD1 as D (6 bases). TRBV23-1 carries the ORF label, with uncertain function. The CDR3 spans 17 residues. Trimming stripped 3 bases from V and 1 base from J, with 18 bases between. The DNA for the CDR3 is TGCGCCAGCAGTCAGTCAGGGGAGATGGTAGAGAACACTGAAGCTTTCTTT. This translates into CASSQSGEMVENTEAFF.